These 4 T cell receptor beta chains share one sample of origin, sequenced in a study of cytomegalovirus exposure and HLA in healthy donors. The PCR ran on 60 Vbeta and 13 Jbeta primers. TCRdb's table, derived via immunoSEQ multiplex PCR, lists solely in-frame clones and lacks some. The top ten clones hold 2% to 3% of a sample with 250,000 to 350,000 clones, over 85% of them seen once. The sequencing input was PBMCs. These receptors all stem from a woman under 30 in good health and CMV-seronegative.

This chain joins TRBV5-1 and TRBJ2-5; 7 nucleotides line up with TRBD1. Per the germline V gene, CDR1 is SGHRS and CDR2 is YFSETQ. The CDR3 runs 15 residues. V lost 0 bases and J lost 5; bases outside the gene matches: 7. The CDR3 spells CASSLVGGAGETQYF. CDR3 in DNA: TGCGCCAGCAGCTTGGTAGGGGGCGCAGGGGAGACCCAGTACTTC.

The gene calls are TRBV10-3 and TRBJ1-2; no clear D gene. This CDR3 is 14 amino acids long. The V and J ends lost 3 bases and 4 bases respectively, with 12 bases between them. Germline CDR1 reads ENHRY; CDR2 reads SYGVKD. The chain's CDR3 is CAISDRGETYGYTF. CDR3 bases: TGTGCCATCAGTGATCGAGGAGAAACCTATGGCTACACCTTC.

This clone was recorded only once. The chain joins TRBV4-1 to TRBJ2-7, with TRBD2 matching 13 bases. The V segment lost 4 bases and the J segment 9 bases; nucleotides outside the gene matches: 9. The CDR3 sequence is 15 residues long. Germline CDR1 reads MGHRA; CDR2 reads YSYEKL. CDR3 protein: CASSLKAGTSGTQYF. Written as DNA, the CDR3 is TGCGCCAGCAGCCTCAAAGCCGGGACTAGCGGGACGCAGTACTTC.

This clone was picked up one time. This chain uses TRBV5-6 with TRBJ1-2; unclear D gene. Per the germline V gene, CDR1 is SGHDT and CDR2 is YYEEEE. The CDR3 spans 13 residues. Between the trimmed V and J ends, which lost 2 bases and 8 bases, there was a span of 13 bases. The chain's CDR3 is CASSFGRVPGYTF. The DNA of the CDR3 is TGTGCCAGCAGCTTTGGCCGGGTACCCGGCTACACCTTC.